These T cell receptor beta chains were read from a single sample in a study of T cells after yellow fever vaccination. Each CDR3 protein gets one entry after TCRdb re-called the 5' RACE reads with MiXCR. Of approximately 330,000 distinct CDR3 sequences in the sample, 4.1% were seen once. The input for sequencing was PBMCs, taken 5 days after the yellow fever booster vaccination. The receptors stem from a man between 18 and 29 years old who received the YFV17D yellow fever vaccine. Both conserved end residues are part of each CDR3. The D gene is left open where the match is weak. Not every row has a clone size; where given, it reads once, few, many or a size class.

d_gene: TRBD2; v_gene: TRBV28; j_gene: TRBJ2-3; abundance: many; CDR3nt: TGTGCCAGCAGAGTAGCGGGGGGGTCGGTGGATACGCAGTATTTT; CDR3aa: CASRVAGGSVDTQYF
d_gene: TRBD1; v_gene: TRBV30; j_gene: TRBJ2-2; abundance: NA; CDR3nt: TGTGCCTGGAGCCGTCTCGACAGGGAATGGATCGGGGAGCTGTTTTTT; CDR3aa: CAWSRLDREWIGELFF
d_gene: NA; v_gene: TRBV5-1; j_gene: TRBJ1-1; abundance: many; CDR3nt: TGCGCCAGCAGCTTGGCCGGGTGGGCTGAAGCTTTCTTT; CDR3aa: CASSLAGWAEAFF
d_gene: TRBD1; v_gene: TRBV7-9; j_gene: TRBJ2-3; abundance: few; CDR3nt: TGTGCCAGCAGCTCCTGGGACAGGGGAACAGATACGCAGTATTTT; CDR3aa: CASSSWDRGTDTQYF
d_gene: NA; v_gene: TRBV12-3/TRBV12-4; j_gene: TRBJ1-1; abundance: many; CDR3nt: TGTGCCAGCAGTTCTCTCGGGGACACTGAAGCTTTCTTT; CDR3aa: CASSSLGDTEAFF
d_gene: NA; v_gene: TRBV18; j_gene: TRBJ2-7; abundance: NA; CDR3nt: TGTGCCAGCTCGCGGGACAGCACTTCCCTCGAGCAGTACTTC; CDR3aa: CASSRDSTSLEQYF
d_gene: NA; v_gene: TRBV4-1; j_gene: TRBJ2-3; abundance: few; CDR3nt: TGCGCCAGCAGCTATCCTGGGAGAGGGACCACAGATACGCAGTATTTT; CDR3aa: CASSYPGRGTTDTQYF
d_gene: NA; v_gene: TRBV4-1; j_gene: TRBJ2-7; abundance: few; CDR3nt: TGCGCCAGCAGCCAAGCTATAGGACGGTGGGCCTTCCCCTACGAGCAGTACTTC; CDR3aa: CASSQAIGRWAFPYEQYF
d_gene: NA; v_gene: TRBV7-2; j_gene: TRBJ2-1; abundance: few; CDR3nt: TGTGCCAGCAGCCGTAGCTCCTATGAGCAGTTCTTC; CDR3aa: CASSRSSYEQFF
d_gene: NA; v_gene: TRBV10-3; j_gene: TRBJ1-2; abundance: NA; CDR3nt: TGTGCCATCAGTGCCTCAACGCGGGGACGGAGCTATGGCTACACCTTC; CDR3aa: CAISASTRGRSYGYTF
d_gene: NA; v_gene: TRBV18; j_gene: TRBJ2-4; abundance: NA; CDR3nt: TGTGCCAGCTCGTCGGGACCGGGGGATGGCATTCAGTACTTC; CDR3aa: CASSSGPGDGIQYF
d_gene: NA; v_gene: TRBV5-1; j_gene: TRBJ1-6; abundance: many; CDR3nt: TGCGCCAGCAGCCCGGGGGGCTCTGAATATAATTCACCCCTCCACTTT; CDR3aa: CASSPGGSEYNSPLHF
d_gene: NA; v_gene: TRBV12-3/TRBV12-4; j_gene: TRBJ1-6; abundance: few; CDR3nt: TGTGCCAGCAGTTTGATGCAGGGTGTGAATTCACCCCTCCACTTT; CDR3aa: CASSLMQGVNSPLHF
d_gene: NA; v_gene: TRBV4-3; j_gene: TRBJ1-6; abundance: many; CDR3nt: TGCGCCAGCAGCCAAGAGGGACTGTCACCCCTCCACTTT; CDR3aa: CASSQEGLSPLHF
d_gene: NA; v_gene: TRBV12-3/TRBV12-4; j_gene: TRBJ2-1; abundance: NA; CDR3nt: TGTGCCAGCAGCCGACACAGCTCCTACAATGAGCAGTTCTTC; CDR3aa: CASSRHSSYNEQFF
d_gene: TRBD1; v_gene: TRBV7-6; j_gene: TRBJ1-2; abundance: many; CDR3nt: TGTGCCAGCAGTTATTATCGACAGGGCTTCTATGGCTACACCTTC; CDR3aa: CASSYYRQGFYGYTF
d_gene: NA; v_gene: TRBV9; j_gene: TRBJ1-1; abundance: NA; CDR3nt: TGTGCCAGCAGCACTACTGGGACGCTGAACACTGAAGCTTTCTTT; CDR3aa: CASSTTGTLNTEAFF
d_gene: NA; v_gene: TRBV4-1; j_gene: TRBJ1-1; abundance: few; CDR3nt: TGCGCCAGCAGCCCTACAAGGGAGTCGTATATCACGAGCACTGAAGCTTTCTTT; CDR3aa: CASSPTRESYITSTEAFF
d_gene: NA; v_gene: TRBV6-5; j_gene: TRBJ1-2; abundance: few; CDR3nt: TGTGCCAGCAGTAGGAACAGGGATAACTATGGCTACACCTTC; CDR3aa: CASSRNRDNYGYTF
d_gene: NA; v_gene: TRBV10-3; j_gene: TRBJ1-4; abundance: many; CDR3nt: TGTGCCATCAGCGAGGGAGCTCTAGGTGAAAAACTGTTTTTT; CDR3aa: CAISEGALGEKLFF
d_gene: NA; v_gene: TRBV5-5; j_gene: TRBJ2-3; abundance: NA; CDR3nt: TGTGCCAGCAGTTCAGGGGATGTCGGCACAGATACGCAGTATTTT; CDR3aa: CASSSGDVGTDTQYF
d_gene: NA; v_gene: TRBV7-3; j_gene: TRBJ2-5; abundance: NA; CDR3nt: TGTGCCAGCAGCTTAACTCCAGCGGTTCCGGAGACCCAGTACTTC; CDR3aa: CASSLTPAVPETQYF
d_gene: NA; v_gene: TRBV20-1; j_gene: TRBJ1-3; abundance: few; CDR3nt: TGCAGTGCTAGAGATAGGGGCAGGGGTCCTGGAAACACCATATATTTT; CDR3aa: CSARDRGRGPGNTIYF
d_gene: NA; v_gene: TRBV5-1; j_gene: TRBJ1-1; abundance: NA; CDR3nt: TGCGCCAGCAGCTTGGTTTTGGCAAACACTGAAGCTTTCTTT; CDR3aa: CASSLVLANTEAFF
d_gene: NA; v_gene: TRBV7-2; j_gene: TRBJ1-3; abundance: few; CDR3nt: TGTGCCAGCAGCGACCGGGACACCTCTGGAAACACCATATATTTT; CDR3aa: CASSDRDTSGNTIYF
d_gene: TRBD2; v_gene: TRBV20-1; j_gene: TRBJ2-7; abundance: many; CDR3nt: TGCAGTGCTCCCCCCGGGGGGATCTCCTCCTACGAGCAGTACTTC; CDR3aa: CSAPPGGISSYEQYF
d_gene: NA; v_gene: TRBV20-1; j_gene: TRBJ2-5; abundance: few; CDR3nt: TGCAGTGCTGACCCAGGGGCCGGGGGGGAGACCCAGTACTTC; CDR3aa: CSADPGAGGETQYF
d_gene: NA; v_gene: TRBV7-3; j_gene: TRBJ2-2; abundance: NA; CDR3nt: TGTGCCGGAGGAGGGGGGGAAAGGACCGGGGAGCTGTTTTTT; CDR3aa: CAGGGGERTGELFF
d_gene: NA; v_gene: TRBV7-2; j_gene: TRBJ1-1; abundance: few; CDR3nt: TGTGCCAGCAGCTTAGAGGCCTGGAACACTGAAGCTTTCTTT; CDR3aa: CASSLEAWNTEAFF
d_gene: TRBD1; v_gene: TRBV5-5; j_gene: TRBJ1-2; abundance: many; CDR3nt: TGTGCCAGCAGCCTATACAGGGGGTCCTATGGCTACACCTTC; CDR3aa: CASSLYRGSYGYTF
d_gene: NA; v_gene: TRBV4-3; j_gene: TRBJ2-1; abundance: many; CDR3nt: TGCGCCAGCAGCCAAGCCCCGCCGAGATACAATGAGCAGTTCTTC; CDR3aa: CASSQAPPRYNEQFF
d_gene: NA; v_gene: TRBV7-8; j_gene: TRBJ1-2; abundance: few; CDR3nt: TGTGCCAGCAGCTTAGCCAGGGCGGACTATGGCTACACCTTC; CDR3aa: CASSLARADYGYTF
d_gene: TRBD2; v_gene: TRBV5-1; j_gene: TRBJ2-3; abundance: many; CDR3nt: TGCGCCAGCCGAGGGACTAGCGGATACACAGATACGCAGTATTTT; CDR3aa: CASRGTSGYTDTQYF
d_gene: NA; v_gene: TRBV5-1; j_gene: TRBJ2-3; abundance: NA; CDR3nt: TGCGCCAGCAGCTTGGTTGTAGCAGATACGCAGTATTTT; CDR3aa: CASSLVVADTQYF
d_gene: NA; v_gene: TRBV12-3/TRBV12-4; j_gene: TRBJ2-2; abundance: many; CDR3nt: TGTGCCAGCAGTTTAAATCGGGCCGGGGAGCTGTTTTTT; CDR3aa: CASSLNRAGELFF
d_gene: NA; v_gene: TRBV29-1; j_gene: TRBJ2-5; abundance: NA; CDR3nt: TGCAGCGTTCAAAACGACCCCGACCAAGAGACCCAGTACTTC; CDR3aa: CSVQNDPDQETQYF
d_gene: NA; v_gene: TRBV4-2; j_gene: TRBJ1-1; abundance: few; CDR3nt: TGTGCCAGCAGCCCCCCGGGCACTGAAGCTTTCTTT; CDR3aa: CASSPPGTEAFF
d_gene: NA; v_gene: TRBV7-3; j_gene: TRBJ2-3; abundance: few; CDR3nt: TGTGCCAGCAGCACGAACGGGGGAGATACGCAGTATTTT; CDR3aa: CASSTNGGDTQYF
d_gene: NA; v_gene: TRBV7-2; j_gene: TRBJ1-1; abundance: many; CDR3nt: TGTGCCAGCAGCCCGTCACTGGATATGAACACTGAAGCTTTCTTT; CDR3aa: CASSPSLDMNTEAFF
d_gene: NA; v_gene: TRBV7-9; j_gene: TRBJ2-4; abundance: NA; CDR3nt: TGTGCCAGCAGCTTAGTAGTAGGAGCCAAAAACATTCAGTACTTC; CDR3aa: CASSLVVGAKNIQYF
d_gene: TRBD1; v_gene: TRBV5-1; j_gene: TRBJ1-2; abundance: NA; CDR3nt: TGCGCCAGCAGCATACGGGGACAGAACTATGGCTACACCTTC; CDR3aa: CASSIRGQNYGYTF
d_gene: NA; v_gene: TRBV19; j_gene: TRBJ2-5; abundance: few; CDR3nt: TGTGCCAGTAGTATAAGCCTGGGGGCTAGCAGGCAGACCCAGTACTTC; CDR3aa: CASSISLGASRQTQYF
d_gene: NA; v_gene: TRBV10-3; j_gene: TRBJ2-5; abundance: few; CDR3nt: TGTGCCATCAGTGGACCTCGGGAGACCCAGTACTTC; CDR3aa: CAISGPRETQYF
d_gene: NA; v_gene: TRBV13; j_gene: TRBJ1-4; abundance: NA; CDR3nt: TGTGCCAGCAGCTTACAAGGGGATGGGGAAAAACTGTTTTTT; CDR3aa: CASSLQGDGEKLFF
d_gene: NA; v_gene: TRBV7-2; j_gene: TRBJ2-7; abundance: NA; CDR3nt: TGTGCCAGCAGACAAGCCCCGGCACGCGAGCAGTACTTC; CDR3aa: CASRQAPAREQYF
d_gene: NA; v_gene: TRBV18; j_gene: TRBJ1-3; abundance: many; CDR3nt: TGTGCCAGCTCACTCGACAGCTCTGGAAACACCATATATTTT; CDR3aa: CASSLDSSGNTIYF
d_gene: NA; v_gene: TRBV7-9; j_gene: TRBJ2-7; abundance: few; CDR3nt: TGTGCCAGCAGCCATGTCGTACGGGCCCACGAGCAGTACTTC; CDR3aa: CASSHVVRAHEQYF
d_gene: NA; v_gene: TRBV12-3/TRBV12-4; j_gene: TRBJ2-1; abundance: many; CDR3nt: TGTGCCAGCAGTACAGGGATAGCGCAGTTCTTC; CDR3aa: CASSTGIAQFF
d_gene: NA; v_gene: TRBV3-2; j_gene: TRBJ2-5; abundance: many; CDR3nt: TGTGCCAGCAGCCCGGGACTAGCCGGCAAGCAAGAGACCCAGTACTTC; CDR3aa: CASSPGLAGKQETQYF
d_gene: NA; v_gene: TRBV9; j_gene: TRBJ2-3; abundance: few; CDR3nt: TGTGCCAGCAGCACCCGGGCCCAAGCTGAGGGGACAGATACGCAGTATTTT; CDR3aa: CASSTRAQAEGTDTQYF
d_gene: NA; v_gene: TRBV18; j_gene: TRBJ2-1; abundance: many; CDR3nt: TGTGCCAGCTCACCATTAGTCGATGAGCAGTTCTTC; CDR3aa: CASSPLVDEQFF
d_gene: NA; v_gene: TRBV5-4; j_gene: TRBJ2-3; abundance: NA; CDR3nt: TGTGCCAGCAGCTTTCGAGGTCTTAGCACAGATACGCAGTATTTT; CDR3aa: CASSFRGLSTDTQYF
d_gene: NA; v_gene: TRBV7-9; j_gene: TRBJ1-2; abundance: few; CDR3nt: TGTGCCAGCAGCTTATATCGCGCAGGACCTAACTATGGCTACACCTTC; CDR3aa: CASSLYRAGPNYGYTF
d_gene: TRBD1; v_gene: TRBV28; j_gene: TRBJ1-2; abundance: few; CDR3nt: TGTGCCAGCATTGAGGGACAGACAAGAGGTGGCTACACCTTC; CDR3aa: CASIEGQTRGGYTF
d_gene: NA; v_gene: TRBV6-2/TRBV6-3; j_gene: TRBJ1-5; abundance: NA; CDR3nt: TGTGCCAGCAGTTACGGCGAGGGAACCTTGAATCAGCCCCAGCATTTT; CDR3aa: CASSYGEGTLNQPQHF
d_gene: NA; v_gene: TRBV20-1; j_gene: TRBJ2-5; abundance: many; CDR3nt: TGCAGTGCTAGGACGCAAGGACGAATCCAAGAGACCCAGTACTTC; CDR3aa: CSARTQGRIQETQYF